This TCR beta chain was recorded in a study of cytomegalovirus exposure and HLA in healthy donors. With respect to this clone: Its target is unknown.

Primers: 60 Vbeta forward and 13 Jbeta reverse. Some clones are missing from TCRdb's copy, which holds only in-frame ones; the method was immunoSEQ multiplex PCR. The table records over 120,000 clones, around four fifths of them present only once. This CDR3 has 15 amino acids. The junction had 8 bases not matched to a gene; V was cut back by 5 bases and J by 4 bases. The germline V gene encodes CDR1 SGHNT and CDR2 YENEEA. Study-level results: Researchers reported that a few CMV-associated chains were confirmed in vitro as CMV antigen-specific. Most of the TCR beta V segments (in an earlier analysis) were productive either about 87% or about 30% of the time.

This clonotype originated in a young man in good health and CMV-seropositive. The sample was PBMCs. The V gene is TRBV11-3, the J gene TRBJ2-7; 10 nucleotides align to TRBD2. The CDR3 here is CASSHGTSAQYEQYF. In DNA form, the CDR3 reads TGTGCCAGCAGCCACGGGACTAGCGCTCAATACGAGCAGTACTTC.